This T cell receptor beta chain was captured by sequencing in a study of CD8 T cells in ankylosing spondylitis. Overall study results and limits: Made up of about eight highly homologous variants, a TCR beta motif appeared characteristic of ankylosing spondylitis blood. CD8+ by phenotype, disease-linked clones were relatively rare in peripheral blood.

This clonotype was detected ten times or more. The target antigen is unknown. Generation of TCR beta libraries employed quantitative 5'-RACE incorporating molecular barcodes. In TCRdb, the 5' RACE reads were re-called with MiXCR into one record per CDR3 protein. The sample contains 330,000 or so distinct CDR3 sequences, 6.5% to 10% of which appear only once. CDR3 length equals 14 residues. Trimming took off 4 bases at V and 6 bases at J, with 14 bases between the two ends. Looked up from germline, CDR1 is SGDLS and CDR2 is YYNGEE. The sequence was obtained from a male donor with ankylosing spondylitis. This rearrangement joins TRBV9 to TRBJ1-3; tentative D call: TRBD1 (6 bases). The sequenced sample consisted of blood, either unsorted or a sorted T cell fraction (not recorded which). CDR3 region: CASSLGQTVNTIYF. For the CDR3, the DNA is TGTGCCAGCAGCTTAGGACAGACTGTAAACACCATATATTTT.